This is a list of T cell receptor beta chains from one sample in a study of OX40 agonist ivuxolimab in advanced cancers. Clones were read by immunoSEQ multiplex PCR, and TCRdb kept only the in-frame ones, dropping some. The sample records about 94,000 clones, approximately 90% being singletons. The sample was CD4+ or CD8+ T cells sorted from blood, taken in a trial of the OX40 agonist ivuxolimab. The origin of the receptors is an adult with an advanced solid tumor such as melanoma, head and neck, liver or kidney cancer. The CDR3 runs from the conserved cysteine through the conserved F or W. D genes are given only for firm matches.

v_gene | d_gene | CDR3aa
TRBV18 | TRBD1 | CASSQRTGGDNEKLFF
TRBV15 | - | CATSRDLHNHEQFF
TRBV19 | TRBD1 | CASSTRQGAFEQYF
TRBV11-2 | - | CASSLDQGINGYTF
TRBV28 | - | CASSLRRGEAFF
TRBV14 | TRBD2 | CASSPRLAGVGTYEQYF
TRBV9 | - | CASSPQTGDYGYTF
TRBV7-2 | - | CASSLQLYTDTQYF
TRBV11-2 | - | CASSSSGNYGYTF
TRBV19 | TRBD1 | CASSSGQGVETQYF
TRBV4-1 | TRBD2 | CASSSQKGTSLGTDTQYF
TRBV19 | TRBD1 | CASSLQGPLNNEQFF
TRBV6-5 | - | CASSYSPRSSTDTQYF
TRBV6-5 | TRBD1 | CASSYIGTGGAYEQYF
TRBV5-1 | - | CASSNGRGTKDQPQHF
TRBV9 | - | CASSVVAGVYGYTF
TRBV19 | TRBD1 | CASQPGGTNQPQHF
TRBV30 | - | CAWTPDLANTGELFF
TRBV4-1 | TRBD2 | CASSQDREGRPGTQYF
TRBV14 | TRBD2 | CASSPRGGTRQFF
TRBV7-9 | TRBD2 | CASSLGGGGYEQYF
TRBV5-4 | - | CASSLRQQETQYF
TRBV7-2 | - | CASSSQGVRTREQYF
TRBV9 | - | CASSVFADTQYF